This T cell receptor (beta chain) was sequenced during a study of T-cell reconstitution after alpha-beta-depleted transplantation in children. V lost 0 bases to trimming and J lost 6 bases, with 8 bases between them. CDR3 length equals 14 residues. Germline lookup yields CDR1 LGHNA and CDR2 YNFKEQ. Unique molecular identifiers featured in how the TCRbeta library was prepared. TCRdb redid the calling of the PCR reads with MiXCR, one entry per CDR3 protein. The repertoire holds around 360,000 distinct CDR3 sequences, with over 9% as singletons. The chain couples TRBV4-2 to TRBJ1-4; D is possibly TRBD1 (5 bases). The source is a human donor who donated a stem cell graft to a child with acute lymphoblastic leukemia. Sequences were derived from PBMCs from the stem cell graft donor, sampled from the stem cell graft. CDR3 in amino acids: CASSQEPTDEKLFF. The CDR3 nucleotides read TGTGCCAGCAGCCAAGAACCGACAGATGAAAAACTGTTTTTT.